This TCR beta chain is from a study of blood T cell repertoires in COVID-19. As for the study in general: Spain, Italy and the United States supplied samples that represented acute and convalescent COVID-19. From T cells, B-cell-depleted T cells, or PBMCs came the material, which was cDNA or gDNA.

Measured with immunoSEQ multiplex PCR; TCRdb has only the in-frame clones, and not every one. The sample contains roughly 130,000 clones, approximately 81% of which appear only once. The CDR3 totals 17 residues. CDR1 and CDR2 (germline): SGHVS, FQNEAQ. V trimming: 3 bases; J trimming: 3 bases; junction bases outside the gene matches: 6. The V gene is TRBV7-8, the J gene TRBJ2-3; 13 bases line up with TRBD2. Sequenced input: peripheral blood. This receptor was identified in a woman in her 30s who had recovered from COVID-19. CDR3 in DNA: TGTGCCAGCAGCTTTGGACTAGCGGGAGTTTTAACAGATACGCAGTATTTT. Translating gives CASSFGLAGVLTDTQYF.